One TCR beta chain is described in this entry. Antigen unknown. Data came from immunoSEQ multiplex PCR; TCRdb stores just in-frame clones and leaves some out. The table records roughly 190,000 clones, 72% of them present only once. This sample was taken from a study of cytotoxic CD8 clonotypes in ibrutinib-treated CLL. Study context: Following a median approximately eleven months of treatment, with a range of 6 to 36, response samples were taken.

Study-wide findings and caveats: Treatment saw public clonotypes, which were uncommon, either contract or stay stable.

The V and J ends lost 4 bases and 1 base, in that order; junction bases with no gene match: 7. Germline loops: CDR1 SGHNT, CDR2 YYREEE (reference sequence). The CDR3 runs to 17 residues. The receptor was isolated from a human donor with chronic lymphocytic leukemia. This chain links TRBV5-4 with TRBJ2-3; 12 bases match TRBD2. Sequencing used PBMCs, obtained after 24 months of ibrutinib treatment. CDR3 nucleotides: TGTGCCAGCAGCCCAAGACTAGCGGGAGACGGCACAGATACGCAGTATTTT. Translation gives CASSPRLAGDGTDTQYF.